This is a list of T cell receptor beta chains from one sample in a study of blood T cell repertoires in COVID-19. Sequencing was performed with immunoSEQ multiplex PCR; in TCRdb, only in-frame clones are kept and a portion is missing. The table shows tens of thousands of clones, with about 83% occurring only once. Sequenced input: peripheral blood. The origin of the receptors is a human donor in a cohort sampled during active COVID-19. Both conserved end residues are part of each CDR3. The D gene is left open where the match is weak. Clone sizes are given selectively: once, few, many, or a class where the clone is expanded.

j_gene: TRBJ1-1; v_gene: TRBV11-2; abundance: NA; d_gene: TRBD1; CDR3aa: CASSQGQGLVAFF; CDR3nt: TGTGCCAGCAGCCAAGGACAGGGGTTGGTAGCTTTCTTT
j_gene: TRBJ1-1; v_gene: TRBV5-4; abundance: NA; d_gene: NA; CDR3aa: CASSSGGWNTEAFF; CDR3nt: TGTGCCAGCAGCTCTGGGGGGTGGAACACTGAAGCTTTCTTT
j_gene: TRBJ1-2; v_gene: TRBV5-1; abundance: NA; d_gene: TRBD1; CDR3aa: CASSLPDRGSGYTF; CDR3nt: TGCGCCAGCAGCCTACCGGACAGGGGAAGTGGCTACACCTTC
j_gene: TRBJ1-2; v_gene: TRBV7-6; abundance: NA; d_gene: TRBD1; CDR3aa: CASSAGGSGYTF; CDR3nt: TGTGCCAGCAGCGCAGGGGGCAGTGGCTACACCTTC
j_gene: TRBJ2-7; v_gene: TRBV4-2; abundance: NA; d_gene: NA; CDR3aa: CASSQDLAQVYEQYF; CDR3nt: TGTGCCAGCAGCCAAGATCTAGCCCAGGTTTACGAGCAGTACTTC
j_gene: TRBJ2-5; v_gene: TRBV11-2; abundance: NA; d_gene: NA; CDR3aa: CASSLGSGIRETQYF; CDR3nt: TGTGCCAGCAGCTTAGGATCGGGGATTAGGGAGACCCAGTACTTC
j_gene: TRBJ1-5; v_gene: TRBV28; abundance: few; d_gene: NA; CDR3aa: CASSFPNQPQHF; CDR3nt: TGTGCCAGCAGTTTTCCGAATCAGCCCCAGCATTTT
j_gene: TRBJ1-1; v_gene: TRBV19; abundance: once; d_gene: NA; CDR3aa: CASSMFTSSAEAFF; CDR3nt: TGTGCCAGTAGTATGTTCACGAGTTCGGCTGAAGCTTTCTTT
j_gene: TRBJ2-3; v_gene: TRBV12-3/TRBV12-4; abundance: NA; d_gene: NA; CDR3aa: CASSFIGADTQYF; CDR3nt: TGTGCCAGCAGTTTCATAGGGGCTGATACGCAGTATTTT
j_gene: TRBJ1-6; v_gene: TRBV5-8; abundance: NA; d_gene: NA; CDR3aa: CASSLQPELNSPLHF; CDR3nt: TGTGCCAGCAGCTTACAGCCGGAACTCAATTCACCCCTCCACTTT
j_gene: TRBJ2-7; v_gene: TRBV5-1; abundance: NA; d_gene: TRBD1; CDR3aa: CASSPGQSSYEQYF; CDR3nt: TGCGCCAGCAGCCCGGGACAGTCCTCCTACGAGCAGTACTTC
j_gene: TRBJ1-3; v_gene: TRBV6-6; abundance: NA; d_gene: NA; CDR3aa: CASSPRDSGNTIYF; CDR3nt: TGTGCCAGCAGTCCTCGGGACTCTGGAAACACCATATATTTT
j_gene: TRBJ2-2; v_gene: TRBV7-9; abundance: NA; d_gene: TRBD2; CDR3aa: CASSFSGGGTGELFF; CDR3nt: TGTGCCAGCAGCTTCTCGGGGGGTGGCACCGGGGAGCTGTTTTTT
j_gene: TRBJ2-2; v_gene: TRBV18; abundance: NA; d_gene: TRBD2; CDR3aa: CASSPSLAGAIGELFF; CDR3nt: TGTGCCAGCTCACCAAGCCTAGCGGGAGCGATCGGGGAGCTGTTTTTT
j_gene: TRBJ1-1; v_gene: TRBV7-9; abundance: NA; d_gene: TRBD1; CDR3aa: CASSRRTGWNTEAFF; CDR3nt: TGTGCCAGCAGCAGAAGGACAGGATGGAACACTGAAGCTTTCTTT
j_gene: TRBJ2-4; v_gene: TRBV19; abundance: NA; d_gene: TRBD1; CDR3aa: CASSTLDRGNIQYF; CDR3nt: TGTGCCAGTAGTACCCTGGACAGGGGAAACATTCAGTACTTC
j_gene: TRBJ2-5; v_gene: TRBV2; abundance: NA; d_gene: TRBD1; CDR3aa: CASSDRGGETQYF; CDR3nt: TGTGCCAGCAGCGACAGGGGGGGAGAGACCCAGTACTTC
j_gene: TRBJ1-2; v_gene: TRBV27; abundance: NA; d_gene: NA; CDR3aa: CASSFGSNYGYTF; CDR3nt: TGTGCCAGCAGTTTCGGTTCAAACTATGGCTACACCTTC
j_gene: TRBJ2-3; v_gene: TRBV11-1; abundance: NA; d_gene: TRBD2; CDR3aa: CASSLRTSGGDTQYF; CDR3nt: TGTGCCAGCAGCTTAAGGACTAGCGGAGGAGATACGCAGTATTTT
j_gene: TRBJ1-1; v_gene: TRBV7-9; abundance: NA; d_gene: NA; CDR3aa: CASSHTPGVTEAFF; CDR3nt: TGTGCCAGCAGCCATACCCCAGGGGTCACTGAAGCTTTCTTT
j_gene: TRBJ2-7; v_gene: TRBV2; abundance: NA; d_gene: TRBD1; CDR3aa: CASSEARTGIGQYF; CDR3nt: TGTGCCAGCAGTGAAGCCCGGACAGGGATCGGGCAGTACTTC
j_gene: TRBJ2-1; v_gene: TRBV24-1; abundance: NA; d_gene: TRBD2; CDR3aa: CATSGGIYNEQFF; CDR3nt: TGTGCCACCAGCGGGGGGATCTACAATGAGCAGTTCTTC
j_gene: TRBJ1-6; v_gene: TRBV5-1; abundance: NA; d_gene: TRBD1; CDR3aa: CASSEGTGGKNSPLHF; CDR3nt: TGCGCCAGCAGCGAAGGGACAGGGGGAAAAAATTCACCCCTCCACTTT
j_gene: TRBJ1-5; v_gene: TRBV7-6; abundance: few; d_gene: TRBD1; CDR3aa: CASSLETGKHQPQHF; CDR3nt: TGTGCCAGCAGCTTAGAGACAGGGAAACATCAGCCCCAGCATTTT
j_gene: TRBJ2-7; v_gene: TRBV5-6; abundance: NA; d_gene: NA; CDR3aa: CASSLVSSYEQYF; CDR3nt: TGTGCCAGCAGCTTGGTTAGTTCCTACGAGCAGTACTTC
j_gene: TRBJ2-7; v_gene: TRBV9; abundance: NA; d_gene: NA; CDR3aa: CASSPSIAANSYEQYF; CDR3nt: TGTGCCAGCAGCCCCTCAATTGCGGCGAACTCCTACGAGCAGTACTTC
j_gene: TRBJ1-2; v_gene: TRBV11-2; abundance: few; d_gene: NA; CDR3aa: CASSLEAEVAEIYGYTF; CDR3nt: TGTGCCAGCAGCTTAGAGGCCGAGGTAGCAGAGATCTATGGCTACACCTTC
j_gene: TRBJ2-7; v_gene: TRBV27; abundance: NA; d_gene: TRBD2; CDR3aa: CASRGQGASGRNEQYF; CDR3nt: TGTGCCAGCAGGGGGCAGGGAGCTAGCGGGAGAAACGAGCAGTACTTC
j_gene: TRBJ1-6; v_gene: TRBV3-1/TRBV3-2; abundance: NA; d_gene: NA; CDR3aa: CASSTRDKNSPLHF; CDR3nt: TGTGCCAGCAGCACCCGGGACAAGAATTCACCCCTCCACTTT
j_gene: TRBJ2-3; v_gene: TRBV19; abundance: NA; d_gene: NA; CDR3aa: CASSITGTTDTQYF; CDR3nt: TGTGCCAGTAGTATTACCGGGACAACAGATACGCAGTATTTT
j_gene: TRBJ2-7; v_gene: TRBV5-6; abundance: NA; d_gene: TRBD2; CDR3aa: CASSPLPSGSNEQYF; CDR3nt: TGTGCCAGCAGCCCCCTCCCTAGCGGGAGTAACGAGCAGTACTTC
j_gene: TRBJ1-2; v_gene: TRBV6-2/TRBV6-3; abundance: NA; d_gene: TRBD1; CDR3aa: CASSPRTGGKGYGYTF; CDR3nt: TGTGCCAGCAGTCCAAGGACAGGGGGGAAAGGCTATGGCTACACCTTC
j_gene: TRBJ2-5; v_gene: TRBV7-9; abundance: many; d_gene: TRBD1; CDR3aa: CASSPPGQGLTQYF; CDR3nt: TGTGCCAGCAGCCCCCCGGGACAGGGATTGACCCAGTACTTC
j_gene: TRBJ2-6; v_gene: TRBV5-5; abundance: NA; d_gene: TRBD1; CDR3aa: CASSATGDSGANVLTF; CDR3nt: TGTGCCAGCAGCGCCACAGGGGACTCTGGGGCCAACGTCCTGACTTTC
j_gene: TRBJ1-4; v_gene: TRBV19; abundance: NA; d_gene: TRBD1; CDR3aa: CASSIDPTGGAWRVEKLFF; CDR3nt: TGTGCCAGTAGTATCGACCCGACAGGGGGCGCTTGGAGGGTTGAAAAACTGTTTTTT
j_gene: TRBJ2-5; v_gene: TRBV18; abundance: NA; d_gene: NA; CDR3aa: CASSPQAGAQETQYF; CDR3nt: TGTGCCAGCTCACCACAGGCAGGGGCCCAAGAGACCCAGTACTTC
j_gene: TRBJ1-2; v_gene: TRBV5-4; abundance: NA; d_gene: TRBD1; CDR3aa: CASSLVTGDGYTF; CDR3nt: TGTGCCAGCAGCTTGGTGACAGGGGATGGCTACACCTTC
j_gene: TRBJ2-5; v_gene: TRBV5-8; abundance: NA; d_gene: TRBD2; CDR3aa: CASQKGGLAGGVGETQYF; CDR3nt: TGTGCCAGCCAAAAAGGGGGACTAGCGGGAGGAGTTGGAGAGACCCAGTACTTC
j_gene: TRBJ1-1; v_gene: TRBV7-2; abundance: NA; d_gene: NA; CDR3aa: CASSLRGTEAFF; CDR3nt: TGTGCCAGCAGCTTAAGGGGGACTGAAGCTTTCTTT
j_gene: TRBJ1-1; v_gene: TRBV5-1; abundance: NA; d_gene: TRBD1; CDR3aa: CASSLGTGGAGTEAFF; CDR3nt: TGCGCCAGCAGCTTGGGGACAGGGGGCGCGGGCACTGAAGCTTTCTTT
j_gene: TRBJ2-1; v_gene: TRBV5-1; abundance: NA; d_gene: TRBD2; CDR3aa: CASSLGATSGFDNEQFF; CDR3nt: TGCGCCAGCAGCTTGGGGGCCACTAGCGGGTTTGACAATGAGCAGTTCTTC
j_gene: TRBJ2-1; v_gene: TRBV10-3; abundance: NA; d_gene: NA; CDR3aa: CAISGLAPSYNEQFF; CDR3nt: TGTGCCATCAGTGGCCTAGCGCCGTCCTACAATGAGCAGTTCTTC
j_gene: TRBJ2-7; v_gene: TRBV20-1; abundance: NA; d_gene: TRBD1; CDR3aa: CSASPLTGGYEQYF; CDR3nt: TGCAGTGCTAGTCCCTTGACAGGGGGCTACGAGCAGTACTTC
j_gene: TRBJ1-2; v_gene: TRBV14; abundance: NA; d_gene: NA; CDR3aa: CASSQGGPNYGYTF; CDR3nt: TGTGCCAGCAGCCAAGGGGGCCCTAACTATGGCTACACCTTC
j_gene: TRBJ2-7; v_gene: TRBV13; abundance: NA; d_gene: TRBD1; CDR3aa: CASSTRDRGHEQYF; CDR3nt: TGTGCCAGCAGCACAAGGGACAGGGGCCACGAGCAGTACTTC